The clone carrying this T cell receptor beta chain turned up a few times. The CDR3 has 12 amino acids. Germline CDR1 GTSNPN, CDR2 SVGIG (reference sequence). Trimming removed 4 bases from V and 5 bases from J; junction bases left unmatched: 4. TCR beta CDR3 sequences were amplified from RNA transcripts. HTBI primers drove first-round RT-PCR of the TCR CDR3. Using its own MiXCR run on the multiplex PCR reads, TCRdb lists one record per CDR3 protein. The sample has fewer than 750,000 distinct CDR3 sequences; about 43% are singletons. Uncontrolled infections, other autoimmune diseases, pregnancy or lactation led to exclusion of patients. This record belongs to a study of T cells in Graves' hyperthyroidism and ophthalmopathy.

The specimen sequenced was peripheral blood or thyroid tissue (not recorded which). This TCR derives from a woman aged 18-30 years with Graves' hyperthyroidism. This chain uses TRBV30 with TRBJ2-7; 8 bases line up with TRBD1. CDR3 protein: CAWTRDRNEQYF. The CDR3 bases are TGTGCCTGGACCCGGGACAGGAACGAGCAGTACTTC. The full variable domain, in which reference TRBV30 and TRBJ2-7 provide the parts outside the CDR3, is SQTIHQWPATLVQPVGSPLSLECTVEGTSNPNLYWYRQAAGRGLQLLFYSVGIGQISSEVPQNLSASRPQDRQFILSSKKLLLSDSGFYLCAWTRDRNEQYFGPGTRLTVT.